The 30 T cell receptor beta chains given below trace back to one sample, sequenced in a study of shared clonotypes between healthy human individuals. Method: immunoSEQ multiplex PCR; TCRdb's copy keeps in-frame clones and lacks some. The repertoire holds 1.6 million or so clones, with around 98.5% as singletons. What was sequenced was naive CD4+ T cells sorted from blood. Subset defined: CD45RA+ positively selected. The receptors come from a man younger than 45 in good health.

Note on this clone: Other DNA sequences from this sample encode an identical CDR3 as well. V gene TRBV5-1 combines with J gene TRBJ1-5; D gene uncertain. The CDR3 spans 14 residues. V gave up 0 bases and J gave up 7 bases, with 11 bases separating them. CDR1 SGHRS and CDR2 YFSETQ come from the germline V gene. The CDR3 DNA follows: TGCGCCAGCAGCTTGGCGGGTGACGACCAGCCCCAGCATTTT. It yields the protein CASSLAGDDQPQHF.

V and J are TRBV5-4 and TRBJ2-7; a possible D gene is TRBD2 (6 bases). Germline V gene data show CDR1 as SGHNT and CDR2 as YYREEE (reference sequence). The CDR3 length is 15 residues. The ends were cut back, 0 bases at V and 3 bases at J, with 13 bases in the middle. CDR3 coding DNA: TGTGCCAGCAGCTTGGATCTGACTAGAGACTACGAGCAGTACTTC. This gives the protein CASSLDLTRDYEQYF.

This clone was observed once. V gene TRBV19 combines with J gene TRBJ2-1; 10 bases are shared with TRBD2. The V segment lost 4 bases and the J segment 1 base; nucleotides outside the gene matches: 4. Germline V lookup: CDR1 LNHDA, CDR2 SQIVND (reference sequence). The CDR3 runs to 16 residues. CDR3 in DNA: TGTGCCAGTAGTAGATGGACTAGCGGTTCCTACAATGAGCAGTTCTTC. Protein sequence: CASSRWTSGSYNEQFF.

The CDR3 loop is CASSQAMRGLYF. The CDR3 DNA follows: TGTGCCAGCAGTCAAGCCATGAGGGGACTGTACTTC. The chain has TRBV27 and TRBJ2-5, with D possibly TRBD2 on 6 matching bases. CDR3 length: 12 amino acids. With 5 bases removed from V and 13 bases from J, the gap between germline ends came to 17 bases. CDR1 MNHEY and CDR2 SMNVEV come from the germline V gene (reference sequence).

This chain connects TRBV19 to TRBJ1-1; D call uncertain. The CDR3 totals 14 residues. Per the germline V gene, CDR1 is LNHDA and CDR2 is SQIVND (reference sequence). V gave up 5 bases and J gave up 2 bases, with 12 bases separating them. The CDR3 here is CASSRGPANTEAFF. In DNA, the CDR3 is TGTGCCAGTAGTCGCGGCCCAGCCAACACTGAAGCTTTCTTT.

The V call is TRBV7-7, the J call TRBJ2-5, with a weak D call TRBD1 (6 bases). In germline, CDR1 is SSHAT, CDR2 FNYEAQ (reference sequence). The CDR3 has 16 residues. Deletions cut 1 base from V and 2 bases from J, with 14 bases between. As DNA, the CDR3 is TGTGCCAGCAGCTTAGTTGGGATGACAGGACAAGAGACCCAGTACTTC. This gives the protein CASSLVGMTGQETQYF. The full variable domain, its missing parts supplied by reference TRBV7-7 and TRBJ2-5, is GAGVSQSPRYKVTKRGQDVTLRCDPISSHATLYWYQQALGQGPEFLTYFNYEAQPDKSGLPSDRFSAERPEGSISTLTIQRTEQRDSAMYRCASSLVGMTGQETQYFGPGTRLLVL.

Concerning this clone: A read error may produce the germline difference seen at one junction end. The V gene is TRBV7-9, the J gene TRBJ2-7, with 13 bases that match TRBD2. The CDR3 covers 18 residues. Germline CDR1 is SEHNR and CDR2 is FQNEAQ (reference sequence). As DNA, the CDR3 is TGTGCCAACAGCTTAGCACCACTAGCGGGAGGGCCGTGGGGCGAGCAGTACTTC. Translation gives CANSLAPLAGGPWGEQYF.

This chain joins TRBV5-4 and TRBJ2-3, with 11 bases identical to TRBD2. The germline CDR1 and CDR2 sequences are SGHNT and YYREEE (reference sequence). The CDR3 covers 15 residues. J was trimmed by 5 bases and V by 1 base; bases with no gene match: 3. CDR3 nucleotide sequence: TGTGCCAGCAGCTTGACTAGCGGGAGATTAGATACGCAGTATTTT. It yields the protein CASSLTSGRLDTQYF.

The chain combines TRBV2 with TRBJ2-1, with D maybe TRBD1 (6 bases). The V end lost 8 bases, the J end lost 14 bases, and 22 bases lay between the germline ends. Per the germline V gene, CDR1 is SNHLY and CDR2 is FYNNEI. CDR3 length: 13 amino acids. The CDR3 DNA reads as TGTGCCAGCCGCCTAGCCTTCACAGGGATGGAGTTCTTC. It yields the protein CASRLAFTGMEFF.

The gene calls are TRBV7-8 and TRBJ2-1, with D possibly TRBD2 on 5 matching bases. The V gene's germline CDR1 is SGHVS and CDR2 FQNEAQ. This CDR3 contains 15 residues. The V end lost 5 bases, the J end lost 5 bases, and 16 bases lay between the germline ends. This chain's CDR3 is CASSPDETGNNEQFF. The CDR3 coding sequence is TGTGCCAGCAGCCCCGACGAAACGGGAAACAATGAGCAGTTCTTC.

The chain recombines TRBV6-5 with TRBJ2-2; 9 bases are a match to TRBD1. The germline CDR1 and CDR2 sequences are MNHEY and SVGAGI. The CDR3 totals 16 residues. After removal of 4 bases from V and 3 bases from J, the junction contained 6 bases not matched to a gene. The CDR3 DNA reads TGTGCCAGCAGTTCCTGGACAGGGGCGGACACCGGGGAGCTGTTTTTT. As protein: CASSSWTGADTGELFF.

In this sample, this clone turned up once. The chain joins TRBV28 to TRBJ2-2, with D unclear. The V gene lost 6 bases and the J gene lost 2 bases, with 7 bases spanning the gap. Looked up from germline, CDR1 is MDHEN and CDR2 is SYDVKM. This CDR3 comprises 13 residues. The CDR3 region has the DNA TGTGCCAGCAGGTACCTAAACACCGGGGAGCTGTTTTTT. This translates into CASRYLNTGELFF.

J is TRBJ2-3 and V is TRBV7-3; 8 bases align to TRBD2. Trimming at V came to 0 bases and at J to 1 base, leaving 9 bases not matched to a gene. Germline CDR1 is SGHTA and CDR2 is FQGTGA. This CDR3 contains 18 residues. The CDR3 is CASSLTVGLGKRTDTQYF. CDR3 DNA sequence: TGTGCCAGCAGCTTAACTGTGGGACTAGGGAAACGCACAGATACGCAGTATTTT.

The V and J genes are TRBV6-5 and TRBJ2-7; TRBD2 matches at 8 bases. CDR1 is MNHEY, CDR2 SVGAGI, per germline. The ends lost 6 bases at V and 5 bases at J; junction bases unmatched: 6. CDR3 length equals 13 residues. The CDR3 loop is CASRGLAGHEQYF. The CDR3, as DNA: TGTGCCAGCAGGGGCCTAGCGGGTCACGAGCAGTACTTC.

The chain employs TRBV28 and TRBJ2-7; D not resolved. The length of the CDR3 is 13 residues. The ends were cut back, 1 base at V and 3 bases at J, with 7 bases in the middle. Germline V CDR1 and CDR2: MDHEN, SYDVKM. Written as DNA, the CDR3 is TGTGCCAGCAGTTTATTGGCTTACTACGAGCAGTACTTC. It is translated as CASSLLAYYEQYF. The variable domain in full, completed from reference TRBV28 and TRBJ2-7, reads DVKVTQSSRYLVKRTGEKVFLECVQDMDHENMFWYRQDPGLGLRLIYFSYDVKMKEKGDIPEGYSVSREKKERFSLILESASTNQTSMYLCASSLLAYYEQYFGPGTRLTVT.

To note about this clone: One junction end does not reproduce the germline sequence, and a read error may be involved. Written as DNA, the CDR3 is TGTGCCAGCAGCTTAGCAGGGGACAGGGGAGCCCACTTT. Translation gives CASSLAGDRGAHF. This sequence joins TRBV7-9 and TRBJ1-1, with 10 bases fitting TRBD1. Germline CDR1 is SEHNR and CDR2 is FQNEAQ (reference sequence). This CDR3 is built from 13 residues.

This chain joins TRBV20-1 and TRBJ2-7; a weak D match, TRBD1 (6 bases). V was clipped by 5 bases and J by 7 bases, with 12 bases between them. Germline V gene sequence: CDR1 DFQATT, CDR2 SNEGSKA (reference sequence). This CDR3 contains 11 residues. CDR3 nucleotides: TGCAGTGCTCGACAGGTGTGGGAGCAGTACTTC. Translating gives CSARQVWEQYF.

This clone was seen once. The chain couples TRBV2 to TRBJ1-2, with D possibly matching TRBD1 (6 bases). The CDR3 is made up of 12 amino acids. The germline V and J ends were trimmed by 11 bases and 7 bases, with 17 bases remaining between them. Germline loops: CDR1 SNHLY, CDR2 FYNNEI. CDR3 in DNA: TGTGCCGGAGGGCAGGGGTTTTCTGGCTACACCTTC. It yields the protein CAGGQGFSGYTF.

In DNA, the CDR3 is TGTGCCAGCTCACCAGCTCAGCGGGATAACGAGCAGTACTTC. Its translation is CASSPAQRDNEQYF. The rearrangement uses TRBV18 and TRBJ2-7; 7 bases are a match to TRBD2. This CDR3 has 14 amino acids. Germline V lookup: CDR1 KGHSH, CDR2 LQKENI. Trimming removed 2 bases from V and 5 bases from J; junction bases left unmatched: 6.

The chain couples TRBV5-1 to TRBJ2-7; D is uncertain. The CDR3 sequence is 14 residues long. Trimming cost V 0 bases and J 3 bases, with 10 bases left between them. The germline CDR1 and CDR2 sequences are SGHRS and YFSETQ. This CDR3 is CASSLEGSRYEQYF. CDR3 in DNA: TGCGCCAGCAGCTTGGAGGGTTCCCGCTACGAGCAGTACTTC. Variable domain in full (rest from reference TRBV5-1 and TRBJ2-7): KAGVTQTPRYLIKTRGQQVTLSCSPISGHRSVSWYQQTPGQGLQFLFEYFSETQRNKGNFPGRFSGRQFSNSRSEMNVSTLELGDSALYLCASSLEGSRYEQYFGPGTRLTVT.

J is TRBJ1-1 and V is TRBV5-6; D not resolved. Looked up from germline, CDR1 is SGHDT and CDR2 is YYEEEE. The CDR3 covers 16 residues. V was trimmed by 1 base and J by 0 bases, leaving 13 bases between them. CDR3 sequence reads: CASSLSVTGLNTEAFF. CDR3 nucleotides: TGTGCCAGCAGCTTGTCAGTCACTGGACTGAACACTGAAGCTTTCTTT.

This clone was recorded only once. The chain is built from TRBV19 and TRBJ2-3; TRBD1 matches at 7 bases. The CDR3 runs to 15 residues. Germline V gives CDR1 LNHDA, CDR2 SQIVND (reference sequence). With 3 bases clipped from V and 7 bases from J, the junction kept 10 bases outside the gene matches. CDR3 sequence (DNA): TGTGCCAGTAGTATTATAGGGGGCTCGGGAAATACGCAGTATTTT. Protein product: CASSIIGGSGNTQYF.

The chain has TRBV11-2 and TRBJ2-2; D is possibly TRBD1 or TRBD2 (5 bases each). V was shortened by 0 bases and J by 2 bases, with 19 bases between the two germline ends. This CDR3 comprises 19 residues. Germline values: CDR1 SGHAT, CDR2 FQNNGV. For the CDR3, the DNA is TGTGCCAGCAGCTTAGATCGTCGGGACGGCCGGTTCAACACCGGGGAGCTGTTTTTT. As protein: CASSLDRRDGRFNTGELFF.

Written as DNA, the CDR3 is TGTGCCATCAGTGAGCCCGTCCGGGGGGAGCTGTTTTTT. It translates to CAISEPVRGELFF. This chain uses TRBV10-3 with TRBJ2-2; D is undetermined. Between the trimmed V and J ends, which lost 2 bases and 8 bases, there was a span of 9 bases. Germline CDR1 ENHRY, CDR2 SYGVKD. This CDR3 spans 13 amino acids.

This chain joins TRBV23-1 and TRBJ2-7; D ambiguous. TRBV23-1 is an open reading frame, and its role is uncertain. V shed 3 bases and J shed 6 bases, with 6 bases lying between them. The CDR3 is 11 amino acids. The CDR3: CASSQSVEQYF. The CDR3 DNA reads as TGCGCCAGCAGTCAGTCGGTCGAGCAGTACTTC.

The rearrangement joins TRBV9 to TRBJ1-3; D call uncertain. Germline V gives CDR1 SGDLS, CDR2 YYNGEE. CDR3 length equals 17 residues. V gave up 2 bases and J gave up 2 bases, with 17 bases separating them. CDR3 bases: TGTGCCAGCAGCGTTGGTGGGGTAGTTACCACTGGAAACACCATATATTTT. Amino acid sequence: CASSVGGVVTTGNTIYF.

The chain is built from TRBV5-6 and TRBJ2-2, with D perhaps matching TRBD2 (6 bases). Trimming removed 3 bases at V and 5 bases at J, with 14 bases between. This CDR3 contains 15 residues. The germline gives CDR1 SGHDT, CDR2 YYEEEE. The CDR3 DNA follows: TGTGCCAGCAGCTCCACTAGCAATATTACCGGGGAGCTGTTTTTT. Its translation is CASSSTSNITGELFF.

The chain couples TRBV12-2 to TRBJ2-2. TRBV12-2 is a pseudogene segment. This CDR3 has 15 amino acids. The CDR3 DNA is TGTGCAAGTCGCCACGGGCCTTACCGGACCGGGGAGCTGTTTTTT. It is translated as CASRHGPYRTGELFF.

V gene TRBV5-4 combines with J gene TRBJ2-3; tentative D call: TRBD2 (5 bases). The V gene's germline CDR1 is SGHNT and CDR2 YYREEE (reference sequence). CDR3 length equals 14 residues. V was pared by 4 bases and J by 1 base, with 10 bases between. Here the CDR3 DNA reads TGTGCCAGCAGCCCGCTGAGGGGCACAGATACGCAGTATTTT. This gives the protein CASSPLRGTDTQYF.

V usage is TRBV4-2 and J usage is TRBJ2-1; D ambiguous. The germline CDR1 and CDR2 sequences are LGHNA and YNFKEQ. V lost 0 bases and J 5 bases, leaving 17 bases between the germline ends. This CDR3 has 17 amino acids. DNA of the CDR3: TGTGCCAGCAGCCAAGAAGTCAGGACCCGTTTAAACAATGAGCAGTTCTTC. This gives the protein CASSQEVRTRLNNEQFF.